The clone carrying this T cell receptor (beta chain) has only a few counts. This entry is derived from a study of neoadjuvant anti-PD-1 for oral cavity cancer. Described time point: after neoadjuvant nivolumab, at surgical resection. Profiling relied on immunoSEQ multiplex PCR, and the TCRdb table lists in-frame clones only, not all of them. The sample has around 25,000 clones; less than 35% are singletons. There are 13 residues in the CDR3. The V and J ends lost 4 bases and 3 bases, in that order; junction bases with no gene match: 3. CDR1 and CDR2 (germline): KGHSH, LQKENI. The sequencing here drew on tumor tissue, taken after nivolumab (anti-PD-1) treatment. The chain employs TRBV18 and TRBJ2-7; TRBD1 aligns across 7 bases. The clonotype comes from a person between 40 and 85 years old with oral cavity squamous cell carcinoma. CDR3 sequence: CASSRQGYYEQYF. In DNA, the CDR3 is TGTGCCAGCTCACGACAGGGTTACTACGAGCAGTACTTC.